Below, 17 T cell receptor beta chains from the same sample are listed, as sequenced in a study of tumor-infiltrating lymphocytes in oesophageal squamous cell carcinoma (dated by TCRdb to 2016 to 2018). The library relied on PCR. The instrument was an Illumina HiSeq 2000. TCRdb reprocessing: public reads trimmed at Q25 with fastp, clones called with MiXCR, in-frame beta chains kept. Rows are unified per CDR3 protein, each entry keeping the most common DNA and genes. Present in this sample are about 20,000 distinct CDR3 sequences, 35% to 50% of which were seen just once. The ten largest account for approximately 13% of the sample. The source material was normal esophageal tissue next to the tumor. These receptors came from a male donor with esophageal squamous cell carcinoma.

The V call is TRBV11-2, the J call TRBJ2-7, with a tentative D call TRBD2 (6 bases). The tail of the sequence fits TRBJ2-5 better, so the J call may be wrong. The CDR3 extends over 16 amino acids. Germline V gene lookup returns CDR1 SGHAT and CDR2 FQNNGV. CDR3: CASSLRSGVGQETQYF. The DNA of the CDR3 is TGTGCCAGCAGCTTAAGGTCGGGAGTAGGTCAAGAGACCCAGTACTTC.

This clonotype was counted many times. This clone may be a read error of a much larger clone one base away. The chain combines TRBV12-3 or TRBV12-4 with TRBJ2-7; 8 bases fit TRBD2. The CDR3 covers 21 residues. Trimming at V came to 5 bases and at J to 7 bases, leaving 31 bases not matched to a gene. DNA for the CDR3: TGTGCCAGCAGTACGATTAGAGGGGGAATTAGCGGGGCAGTAATCTACAATGAGCAGTACTTC. Translated, it gives CASSTIRGGISGAVIYNEQYF.

The rearrangement joins TRBV7-2 to TRBJ2-3, with D unresolved. Trimming removed 6 bases from V and 3 bases from J, with 4 bases in between. From germline, CDR1 is SGHTA and CDR2 FQGNSA. The CDR3 consists of 11 residues. Here the CDR3 DNA reads TGTGCCAGCAGGATTACAGATACGCAGTATTTT. Translation gives CASRITDTQYF.

On this clonotype: In this CDR3 the conserved last residue, phenylalanine or tryptophan, is missing, so a read error is likely. The limits of the CDR3 on the DNA are not certain, so only TCRdb's listed CDR3 is given. The chain joins TRBV28 to TRBJ2-7; the table calls TRBD1, which could not be checked here. The CDR3 numbers 13 amino acids, ends counted. Looked up from germline, CDR1 is MDHEN and CDR2 is SYDVKM. Here the CDR3 reads CASSPGYGYTFGS.

As to this clonotype: No DNA is shown, since the ends of the CDR3 on it are uncertain; the CDR3 is the one TCRdb lists. The rearrangement links TRBV10-1 to TRBJ2-4; the DNA was not compared with TRBD1, the D call given in the table. Germline V gives CDR1 WNHNN, CDR2 SYGVQD (reference sequence). The CDR3 region is 15 residues in length, termini included. The CDR3 is CATLGQRWQWLHLRF.

The chain links TRBV28 to TRBJ2-5; D is perhaps TRBD1 (6 bases). The J call could be wrong; TRBJ1-2 is a better fit for the DNA end. The CDR3 runs 14 residues. The V gene's germline CDR1 is MDHEN and CDR2 SYDVKM. CDR3 nucleotide sequence: TGTGCCAGCAGTTTTGGGGGGCGCTCAGATGGCTACACCTTC. Amino acid sequence: CASSFGGRSDGYTF.

The rearrangement links TRBV27 to TRBJ2-7; 14 bases align to TRBD2. The germline V gene encodes CDR1 MNHEY and CDR2 SMNVEV (reference sequence). The V and J ends lost 6 bases and 0 bases, in that order; junction bases with no gene match: 1. This CDR3 is 15 amino acids long. CDR3 sequence (DNA): TGTGCCAGCAGCGGGACTAGCGGGAGCTCCTACGAGCAGTACTTC. Translation: CASSGTSGSSYEQYF.

The rearrangement links TRBV7-6 to TRBJ1-1; 7 bases match TRBD1. The length of the CDR3 is 12 residues. V lost 4 bases, J lost 8 bases, and 4 bases stayed unmatched. CDR1 SGHVS and CDR2 FNYEAQ come from the germline V gene. Here the CDR3 DNA reads TGTGCCAGCAGCTCGCAGGGGGGGGAAGCTTTCTTT. This encodes CASSSQGGEAFF.

This clonotype was seen ten or more times. A much larger clone sits a single nucleotide away, making a read error possible. The chain joins TRBV28 to TRBJ2-5; TRBD2 might be the D (6 bases). CDR3 length equals 13 residues. V lost 10 bases, J lost 11 bases, and 23 bases lay in between. CDR1 and CDR2 from the germline V gene are MDHEN and SYDVKM. CDR3 amino acids: CATEGRRRNEQYF. CDR3 coding DNA: TGTGCCACGGAGGGGCGGAGGAGGAATGAGCAGTACTTC. The variable domain in full, completed from reference TRBV28 and TRBJ2-5, reads DVKVTQSSRYLVKRTGEKVFLECVQDMDHENMFWYRQDPGLGLRLIYFSYDVKMKEKGDIPEGYSVSREKKERFSLILESASTNQTSMYLCATEGRRRNEQYFGPGTRLLVL.

This clonotype was counted between two and nine times. The chain combines TRBV6-1 with TRBJ2-1; D possibly corresponds to TRBD2 (5 bases). The J call may not be correct, given that the DNA end is closer to TRBJ2-7. The CDR3 totals 17 residues. The germline V gene has CDR1 MNHNS and CDR2 SASEGT. CDR3 in DNA: TGTGCCAGCAGTGAAGTTAAGCGGTCGAGCTCCTACAATGAGCAGTACTTC. It codes for CASSEVKRSSSYNEQYF.

The CDR3 region is CASSVYGGTGQETQYF. The CDR3 DNA follows: TGTGCCAGCAGCGTGTATGGCGGGACGGGCCAAGAGACCCAGTACTTC. The chain is built from TRBV7-4 and TRBJ2-4, with D perhaps TRBD2 (6 bases). The DNA end lines up better with TRBJ2-5; the J call may be wrong. Germline values: CDR1 SGHVT, CDR2 SQSDAQ. The CDR3 has 16 amino acids.

This clonotype has only one observation. The V gene is TRBV6-1, the J gene TRBJ2-1; 7 nucleotides agree with TRBD2. The end of the DNA aligns better with TRBJ2-5, so the J call may be wrong. CDR3 length equals 16 residues. From germline, CDR1 is MNHNS and CDR2 SASEGT. This CDR3 is CASSEGAPGGGETQYF. CDR3 bases: TGTGCCAGCAGTGAAGGGGCCCCGGGGGGTGGAGAGACCCAGTACTTC.

The chain has TRBV6-5 and TRBJ2-1, with TRBD1 matching over 11 bases. Germline-derived CDR1 and CDR2 are MNHEY and SVGAGI. J lost 6 bases, V lost 4 bases, and 5 bases had no gene match. CDR3 length equals 15 residues. The CDR3 DNA is TGTGCCAGCAGTTTTCTCGGGACAGGGGGCAATGAGCAGTTCTTC. Its translation is CASSFLGTGGNEQFF.

Points on this clonotype: Since the CDR3 does not end with the conserved phenylalanine or tryptophan, this likely comes from a read error. No DNA is shown, since the ends of the CDR3 on it are uncertain; the CDR3 is the one TCRdb lists. The V gene is TRBV10-3, the J gene TRBJ2-7; the D call of TRBD1 is as the table states it, not checked on the DNA. Looked up from germline, CDR1 is ENHRY and CDR2 is SYGVKD. The CDR3 has 18 amino acids, counting both end residues. The CDR3 loop reads CAISESAGTGIYGYTFGS.

This clonotype was recorded once. V is TRBV19 and J is TRBJ2-1, with 8 bases fitting TRBD1. TRBJ2-4 matches the DNA end more closely, so the J call is doubtful. The CDR3 is made up of 17 amino acids. The V gene's germline CDR1 is LNHDA and CDR2 SQIVND (reference sequence). CDR3 bases: TGTGCCAGTAGTATGAGGTTGACAGGGGCCAACAAAAACATTCAGTACTTC. Residues: CASSMRLTGANKNIQYF.

In DNA, the CDR3 is TGTGCCAGTAGTGTAACCCTGGGAAATGAGCAGTTCTTC. Protein sequence: CASSVTLGNEQFF. The V and J genes are TRBV19 and TRBJ2-5; no firm D call. Near its end, the DNA agrees better with TRBJ2-1, so the J call may be wrong. The CDR3 sequence is 13 residues long. Germline CDR1 reads LNHDA; CDR2 reads SQIVND (reference sequence).

This clonotype was seen at least ten times. The CDR3 DNA is TGTGCCAGCAGTTACCAGCAGGGGAAGACCTACAATGAGCAGTTCTTC. Amino acid sequence: CASSYQQGKTYNEQFF. This chain connects TRBV6-8 to TRBJ2-1; D might be TRBD1 (6 bases). CDR3 length: 16 amino acids. Germline assignment: CDR1 MNHGY and CDR2 SAAAGT. The V end was cut by 2 bases, the J end by 2 bases, with 13 bases between.